There are many counts of the clone carrying this T cell receptor (beta chain). The sample belongs to a study of response to subunit inactivated influenza vaccine. J gave up 2 bases and V 6 bases, and 6 bases lay outside the gene matches. The CDR3 runs to 15 residues. TCRdb redid the calling of the RT-PCR reads with MiXCR, one entry per CDR3 protein. The sample has hundreds of thousands of distinct CDR3 sequences; 10% to 12% are singletons. The same sample was also used in a study of T cells expressing NK-cell markers. Per that study: UMIs accompanied the 5'RACE template switching by which TCR beta cDNA was made. From sorted CD3+CD56+NKG2C+, CD3+CD56+NKG2C- and CD3+CD56-NKG2C+ T cells came the TCR beta repertoires. The study left the HCMV specificity of expanded NKG2C+ T cell clones unresolved.

The origin of this receptor is a man aged 50-59 years who received an inactivated influenza vaccine. The sample was PBMCs from blood, taken on the day of vaccination. V gene TRBV12-3 or TRBV12-4 combines with J gene TRBJ2-2; 7 bases are a match to TRBD2. This chain's CDR3 is CASSRSGTNTGELFF. The CDR3 region has the DNA TGTGCCAGCAGCCGGAGCGGGACTAACACCGGGGAGCTGTTTTTT.